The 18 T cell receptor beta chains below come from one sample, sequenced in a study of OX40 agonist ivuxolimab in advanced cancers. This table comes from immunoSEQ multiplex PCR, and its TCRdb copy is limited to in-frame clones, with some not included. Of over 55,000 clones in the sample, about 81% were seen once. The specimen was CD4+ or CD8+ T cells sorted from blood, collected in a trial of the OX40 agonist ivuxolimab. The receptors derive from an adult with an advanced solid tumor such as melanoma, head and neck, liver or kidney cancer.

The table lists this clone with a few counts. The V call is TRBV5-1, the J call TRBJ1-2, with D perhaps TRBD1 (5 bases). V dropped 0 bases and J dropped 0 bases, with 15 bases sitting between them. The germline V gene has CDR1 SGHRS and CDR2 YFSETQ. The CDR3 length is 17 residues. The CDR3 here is CASSLEGTGSTNYGYTF. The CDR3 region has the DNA TGCGCCAGCAGCTTGGAAGGGACGGGTTCGACTAACTATGGCTACACCTTC. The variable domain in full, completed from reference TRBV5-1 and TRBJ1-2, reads KAGVTQTPRYLIKTRGQQVTLSCSPISGHRSVSWYQQTPGQGLQFLFEYFSETQRNKGNFPGRFSGRQFSNSRSEMNVSTLELGDSALYLCASSLEGTGSTNYGYTFGSGTRLTVV.

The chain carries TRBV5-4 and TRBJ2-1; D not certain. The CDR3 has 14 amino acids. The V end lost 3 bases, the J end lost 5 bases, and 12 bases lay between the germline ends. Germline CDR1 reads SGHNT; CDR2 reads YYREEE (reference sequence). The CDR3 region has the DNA TGTGCCAGCAGCTCGGTCGAATGGAACAATGAGCAGTTCTTC. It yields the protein CASSSVEWNNEQFF.

CDR3 sequence: CASSVSEGGARSPLHF. DNA of the CDR3: TGTGCCAGCAGCGTTAGTGAGGGGGGGGCGCGGTCACCCCTCCACTTT. The genes are TRBV9 and TRBJ1-6, with D perhaps TRBD1 (6 bases). This CDR3 contains 16 residues. Germline lookup yields CDR1 SGDLS and CDR2 YYNGEE. V lost 2 bases and J lost 10, with 19 bases in between.

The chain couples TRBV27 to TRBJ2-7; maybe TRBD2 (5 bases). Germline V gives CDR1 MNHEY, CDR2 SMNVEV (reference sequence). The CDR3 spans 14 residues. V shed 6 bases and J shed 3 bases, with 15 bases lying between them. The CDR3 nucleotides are TGTGCCAGCAGGCCCCGCGTGGGAGACTACGAGCAGTACTTC. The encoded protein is CASRPRVGDYEQYF.

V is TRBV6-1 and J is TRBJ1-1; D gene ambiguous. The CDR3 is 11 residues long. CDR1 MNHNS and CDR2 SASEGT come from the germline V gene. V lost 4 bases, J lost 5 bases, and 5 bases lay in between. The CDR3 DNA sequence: TGTGCCAGCAGTGTAAGGACTGAAGCTTTCTTT. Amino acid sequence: CASSVRTEAFF.

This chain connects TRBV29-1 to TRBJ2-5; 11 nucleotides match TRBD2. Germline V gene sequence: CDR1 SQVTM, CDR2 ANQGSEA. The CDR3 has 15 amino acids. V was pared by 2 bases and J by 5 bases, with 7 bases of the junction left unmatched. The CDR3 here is CSVESRTSGSETQYF. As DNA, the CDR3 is TGCAGCGTTGAATCCCGTACTAGCGGGAGCGAGACCCAGTACTTC.

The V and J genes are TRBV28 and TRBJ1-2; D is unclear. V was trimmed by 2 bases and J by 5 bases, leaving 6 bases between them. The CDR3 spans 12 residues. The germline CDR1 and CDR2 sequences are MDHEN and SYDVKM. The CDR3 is CASSLRLYGYTF. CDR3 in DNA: TGTGCCAGCAGTTTACGACTTTATGGCTACACCTTC.

The CDR3 coding sequence is TGTGCCAGCAGCTTAGGAGAAAACACTGAAGCTTTCTTT. It encodes CASSLGENTEAFF. The J gene is TRBJ1-1, the V gene TRBV7-9; D gene uncertain. The ends were cut back, 1 base at V and 2 bases at J, with 5 bases in the middle. Per the germline V gene, CDR1 is SEHNR and CDR2 is FQNEAQ (reference sequence). CDR3 size: 13 residues.

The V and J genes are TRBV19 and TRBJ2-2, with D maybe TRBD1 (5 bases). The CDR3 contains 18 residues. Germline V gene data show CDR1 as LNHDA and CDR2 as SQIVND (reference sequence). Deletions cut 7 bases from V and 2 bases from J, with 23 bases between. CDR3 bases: TGTGCCAGTATTTCCCCCCGCGTCTTGACAGTAAACACCGGGGAGCTGTTTTTT. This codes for CASISPRVLTVNTGELFF. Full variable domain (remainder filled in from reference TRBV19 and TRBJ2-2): DGGITQSPKYLFRKEGQNVTLSCEQNLNHDAMYWYRQDPGQGLRLIYYSQIVNDFQKGDIAEGYSVSREKKESFPLTVTSAQKNPTAFYLCASISPRVLTVNTGELFFGEGSRLTVL.

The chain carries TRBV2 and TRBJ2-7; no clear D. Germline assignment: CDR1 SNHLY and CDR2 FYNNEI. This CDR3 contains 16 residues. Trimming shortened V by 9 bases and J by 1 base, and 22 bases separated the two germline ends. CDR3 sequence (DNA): TGTGCCAGTCACGACCAAGGGTGGGAAAATTCCTACGAGCAGTACTTC. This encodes CASHDQGWENSYEQYF. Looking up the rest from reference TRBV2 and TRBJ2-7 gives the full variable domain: EPEVTQTPSHQVTQMGQEVILRCVPISNHLYFYWYRQILGQKVEFLVSFYNNEISEKSEIFDDQFSVERPDGSNFTLKIRSTKLEDSAMYFCASHDQGWENSYEQYFGPGTRLTVT.

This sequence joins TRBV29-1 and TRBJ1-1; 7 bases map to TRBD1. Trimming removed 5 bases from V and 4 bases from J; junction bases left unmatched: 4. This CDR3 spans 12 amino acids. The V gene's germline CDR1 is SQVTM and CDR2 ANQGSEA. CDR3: CSVFTGVTEAFF. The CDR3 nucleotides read TGCAGCGTTTTCACAGGGGTCACTGAAGCTTTCTTT.

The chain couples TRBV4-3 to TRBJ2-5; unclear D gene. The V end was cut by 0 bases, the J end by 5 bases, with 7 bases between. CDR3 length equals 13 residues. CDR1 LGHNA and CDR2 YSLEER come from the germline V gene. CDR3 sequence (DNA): TGCGCCAGCAGCCAAGATCTGTCCGAGACCCAGTACTTC. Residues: CASSQDLSETQYF.

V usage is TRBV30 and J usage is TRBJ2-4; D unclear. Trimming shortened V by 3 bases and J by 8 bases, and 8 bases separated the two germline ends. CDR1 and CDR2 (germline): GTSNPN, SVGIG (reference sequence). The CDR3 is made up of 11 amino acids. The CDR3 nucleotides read TGTGCCTGGAGCGGTGCGGACATTCAGTACTTC. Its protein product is CAWSGADIQYF. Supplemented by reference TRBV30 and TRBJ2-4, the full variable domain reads SQTIHQWPATLVQPVGSPLSLECTVEGTSNPNLYWYRQAAGRGLQLLFYSVGIGQISSEVPQNLSASRPQDRQFILSSKKLLLSDSGFYLCAWSGADIQYFGAGTRLSVL.

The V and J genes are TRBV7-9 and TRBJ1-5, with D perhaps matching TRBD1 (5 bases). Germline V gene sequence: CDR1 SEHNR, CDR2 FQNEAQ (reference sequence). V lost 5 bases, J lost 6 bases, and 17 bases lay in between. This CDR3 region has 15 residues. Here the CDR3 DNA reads TGTGCCAGCAGCCCCTTAGAAGGGGATGGTCAGCCCCAGCATTTT. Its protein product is CASSPLEGDGQPQHF.

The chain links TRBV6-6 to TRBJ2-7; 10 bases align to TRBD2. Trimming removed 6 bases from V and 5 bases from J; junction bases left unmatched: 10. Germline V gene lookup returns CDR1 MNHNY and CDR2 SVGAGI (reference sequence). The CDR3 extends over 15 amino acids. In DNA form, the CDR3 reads TGTGCCAGCAGCCGGCCTAGCGGGGGAAGGAACGAGCAGTACTTC. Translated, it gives CASSRPSGGRNEQYF.

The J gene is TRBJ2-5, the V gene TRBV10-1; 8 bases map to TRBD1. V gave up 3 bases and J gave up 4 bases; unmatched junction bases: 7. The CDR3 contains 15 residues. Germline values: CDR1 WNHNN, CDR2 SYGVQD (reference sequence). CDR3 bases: TGCGCCAGCAGTGACTCCGGGACAGGCGGAGAGACCCAGTACTTC. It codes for CASSDSGTGGETQYF.

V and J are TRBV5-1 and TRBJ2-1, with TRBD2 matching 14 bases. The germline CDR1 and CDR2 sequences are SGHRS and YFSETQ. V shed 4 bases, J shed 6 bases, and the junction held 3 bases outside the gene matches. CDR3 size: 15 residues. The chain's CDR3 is CASSEGLAGVNEQFF. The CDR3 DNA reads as TGCGCCAGCAGCGAGGGACTAGCGGGAGTCAATGAGCAGTTCTTC.

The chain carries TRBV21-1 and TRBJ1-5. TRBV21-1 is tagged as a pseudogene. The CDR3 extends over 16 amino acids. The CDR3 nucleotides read TGTGCCAGCAGCAAAGCTGCCGAGTATAGCAATCAGCCCCAGCATTTT. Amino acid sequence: CASSKAAEYSNQPQHF.